This TCR beta chain was sequenced in a study of T cells after posttransplantation cyclophosphamide. This clone was counted between two and nine times. A marrow graft followed busulfan-fludarabine conditioning, with cyclophosphamide on days +3 and +4. The CDR3 spans 16 residues. The V gene's germline CDR1 is SGHDT and CDR2 YYEEEE. The V end was cut by 3 bases, the J end by 6 bases, with 18 bases between. Repertoires were generated with immunoSEQ multiplex PCR, while TCRdb's copy carries only in-frame clones and drops some. The sample holds approximately 12,000 clones, roughly 1.9% seen once. This chain links TRBV5-6 with TRBJ1-4; D perhaps matches TRBD1 (6 bases). The clonotype comes from a male patient between 25 and 39 years old who received an allogeneic stem cell transplant from a related donor, was CMV-positive, and had no GVHD. The graft donor may account for some of the T cells. The sequencing used PBMCs, collected after allogeneic stem cell transplant with posttransplant cyclophosphamide. CDR3: CASSSPLGAGDEKLFF. The CDR3 coding sequence is TGTGCCAGCAGCTCCCCCCTTGGGGCAGGGGATGAAAAACTGTTTTTT.